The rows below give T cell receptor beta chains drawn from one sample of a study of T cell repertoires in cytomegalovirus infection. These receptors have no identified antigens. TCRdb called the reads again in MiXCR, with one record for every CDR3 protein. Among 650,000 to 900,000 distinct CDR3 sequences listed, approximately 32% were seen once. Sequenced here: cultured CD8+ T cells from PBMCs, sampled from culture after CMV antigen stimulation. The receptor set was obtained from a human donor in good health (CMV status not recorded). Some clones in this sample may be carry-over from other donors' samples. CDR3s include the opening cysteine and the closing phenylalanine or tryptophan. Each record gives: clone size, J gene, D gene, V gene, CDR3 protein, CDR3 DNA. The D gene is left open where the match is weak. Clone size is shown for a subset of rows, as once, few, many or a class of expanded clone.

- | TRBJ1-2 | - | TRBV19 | CASSDPMGADYGYTF | TGTGCCAGTAGTGACCCGATGGGGGCTGACTATGGCTACACCTTC
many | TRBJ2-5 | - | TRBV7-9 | CASSLLDARETQYF | TGTGCCAGCAGCTTACTGGACGCCCGTGAGACCCAGTACTTC
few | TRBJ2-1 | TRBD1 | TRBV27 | CASSLEDGDRAGEQFF | TGTGCCAGCAGTTTAGAAGATGGGGACAGGGCAGGTGAGCAGTTCTTC
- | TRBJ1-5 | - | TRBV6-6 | CASGGTTQSNQPQHF | TGTGCCAGCGGTGGGACCACTCAAAGCAATCAGCCCCAGCATTTT
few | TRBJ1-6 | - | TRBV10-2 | CASSESAAWNSPLHF | TGCGCCAGCAGTGAGTCTGCAGCCTGGAATTCACCCCTCCACTTT
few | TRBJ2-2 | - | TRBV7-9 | CASSLVALQLNTGELFF | TGTGCCAGCAGCTTAGTAGCACTACAGCTGAACACCGGGGAGCTGTTTTTT
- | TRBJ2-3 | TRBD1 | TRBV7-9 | CASSPRTGVDTDTQYF | TGTGCCAGCAGCCCACGGACAGGGGTGGATACAGATACGCAGTATTTT
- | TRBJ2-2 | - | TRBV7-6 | CASAGRQNTGELFF | TGTGCCAGCGCCGGGCGGCAGAACACCGGGGAGCTGTTTTTT
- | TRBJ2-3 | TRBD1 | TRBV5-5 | CASSATIQGWGTDTQYF | TGTGCCAGCAGCGCAACAATACAGGGGTGGGGAACAGATACGCAGTATTTT
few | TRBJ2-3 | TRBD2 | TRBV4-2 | CASSQERSGTSTDTQYF | TGTGCCAGCAGCCAAGAGAGGTCCGGGACTAGTACGGATACGCAGTATTTT
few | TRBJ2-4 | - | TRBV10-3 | CAISQPGEAKNIQYF | TGTGCCATCAGTCAACCGGGGGAAGCCAAAAACATTCAGTACTTC
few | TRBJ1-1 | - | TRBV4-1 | CASSQDPDGNTEAFF | TGCGCCAGCAGCCAAGATCCCGACGGTAACACTGAAGCTTTCTTT
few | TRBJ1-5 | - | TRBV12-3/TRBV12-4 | CATSQTGFPQHF | TGTGCCACATCCCAAACAGGGTTTCCCCAGCATTTT
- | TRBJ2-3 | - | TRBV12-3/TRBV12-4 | CASSEVVRTDTQYF | TGTGCCAGCAGTGAGGTGGTGCGCACAGATACGCAGTATTTT